These 19 T cell receptor beta chains came from one sample sequenced in a study of cytomegalovirus exposure and HLA in healthy donors. With 60 Vbeta and 13 Jbeta primers, the PCR was carried out. Here immunoSEQ multiplex PCR was the method, and the copy in TCRdb shows in-frame clones only, minus some. This sample has some 150,000 clones, with around four fifths found just once. The sample consisted of PBMCs. These receptors were obtained from a female donor in good health and CMV-seronegative.

The CDR3 DNA reads TGTGCCAGCAGTGACTCGGACAGGGATAACTATGGCTACACCTTC. Its protein product is CASSDSDRDNYGYTF. The gene calls are TRBV27 and TRBJ1-2, with 8 bases lining up with TRBD1. The length of the CDR3 is 15 residues. Per germline, CDR1 MNHEY and CDR2 SMNVEV (reference sequence). J gave up 1 base and V 5 bases, and 6 bases lay outside the gene matches.

The V gene is TRBV15, the J gene TRBJ2-7; TRBD2 agrees at 15 bases. V dropped 8 bases and J dropped 4; count of bases not matched to a gene: 3. The germline V gene encodes CDR1 LNHNV and CDR2 YYDKDF (reference sequence). The CDR3 sequence is 14 residues long. For the CDR3, the DNA is TGTGCCACCTCTGGACTAGCGGGAGGGTACGAGCAGTACTTC. Protein product: CATSGLAGGYEQYF.

The chain is built from TRBV5-6 and TRBJ2-4, with D possibly matching TRBD1 (5 bases). Germline V lookup: CDR1 SGHDT, CDR2 YYEEEE. This CDR3 has 15 residues. The V gene lost 4 bases and the J gene lost 5 bases, with 16 bases spanning the gap. CDR3 in DNA: TGTGCCAGCAGCCCGGACAATACAGGTGAAAACATTCAGTACTTC. Its protein is CASSPDNTGENIQYF.

This chain uses TRBV18 with TRBJ2-4; D gene ambiguous. V lost 5 bases and J lost 0, with 8 bases in between. This CDR3 has 14 residues. Germline CDR1 KGHSH, CDR2 LQKENI. Written as DNA, the CDR3 is TGTGCCAGCTCAACGGTCACAGCCAAAAACATTCAGTACTTC. This sequence encodes CASSTVTAKNIQYF.

This clone turned up a few times. This sequence joins TRBV7-3 and TRBJ1-1; unclear D gene. Germline lookup yields CDR1 SGHTA and CDR2 FQGTGA. CDR3 length: 13 residues. The ends were cut back, 1 base at V and 4 bases at J, with 7 bases in the middle. CDR3 region: CASSLSGSTEAFF. CDR3 DNA: TGTGCCAGCAGCTTAAGCGGAAGCACTGAAGCTTTCTTT.

The chain recombines TRBV5-6 with TRBJ2-3, with unresolved D. Trimming pared 0 bases from V and 5 bases from J, leaving 7 bases between. This CDR3 has 13 amino acids. Germline lookup yields CDR1 SGHDT and CDR2 YYEEEE. CDR3: CASSLASVDTQYF. In DNA, the CDR3 is TGTGCCAGCAGCTTGGCTTCGGTAGATACGCAGTATTTT.

This chain uses TRBV14 with TRBJ2-7, with 7 bases aligning to TRBD1. CDR1 and CDR2 from the germline V gene are SGHDN and FVKESK. The CDR3 has 14 amino acids. Trimming at V came to 1 base and at J to 0 bases, leaving 0 bases not matched to a gene. CDR3 sequence: CASSQGQGSYEQYF. For the CDR3, the DNA is TGTGCCAGCAGCCAAGGACAGGGCTCCTACGAGCAGTACTTC.

The chain employs TRBV7-3 and TRBJ2-3, with TRBD2 matching 9 bases. The germline V gene encodes CDR1 SGHTA and CDR2 FQGTGA. The CDR3 spans 15 residues. V was pared by 5 bases and J by 2 bases, with 5 bases of the junction left unmatched. CDR3 sequence: CASSPAGGYTDTQYF. The CDR3 coding sequence is TGTGCCAGCAGCCCAGCGGGGGGCTACACAGATACGCAGTATTTT.

The rearrangement links TRBV18 to TRBJ2-7; 9 nucleotides align to TRBD2. V was pared by 4 bases and J by 5 bases, with 9 bases of the junction left unmatched. The germline gives CDR1 KGHSH, CDR2 LQKENI. The CDR3 covers 15 residues. This CDR3 reads CASSLSGTSSHEQYF. The CDR3, as DNA: TGTGCCAGCTCACTCAGCGGGACTAGCAGCCACGAGCAGTACTTC.

The chain is built from TRBV9 and TRBJ1-2; 7 positions match TRBD1. The V and J ends lost 0 bases and 6 bases, in that order; junction bases with no gene match: 14. Germline CDR1 reads SGDLS; CDR2 reads YYNGEE. There are 17 residues in the CDR3. Written as DNA, the CDR3 is TGTGCCAGCAGCGTAGATTCAGGGGGACGTGCGCCCCATGGCTACACCTTC. It yields the protein CASSVDSGGRAPHGYTF.

The J gene is TRBJ1-4, the V gene TRBV6-5; 7 nucleotides line up with TRBD1. Germline V gene lookup returns CDR1 MNHEY and CDR2 SVGAGI. V was pared by 5 bases and J by 7 bases, with 7 bases of the junction left unmatched. The CDR3 runs to 14 residues. The CDR3 is CASSNDRAVEKLFF. In DNA form, the CDR3 reads TGTGCCAGCAGTAATGACAGGGCAGTTGAAAAACTGTTTTTT.

The chain couples TRBV7-3 to TRBJ2-1; 9 bases map to TRBD2. Per germline, CDR1 SGHTA and CDR2 FQGTGA. V gave up 5 bases and J gave up 3 bases; unmatched junction bases: 8. This CDR3 has 16 amino acids. CDR3 residues: CASSPDSGSDYNEQFF. Written as DNA, the CDR3 is TGTGCCAGCAGCCCCGATAGCGGGAGTGACTACAATGAGCAGTTCTTC.

The J gene is TRBJ2-5, the V gene TRBV9, with a possible D match to TRBD1 (5 bases). Trimming shortened V by 0 bases and J by 5 bases, and 17 bases separated the two germline ends. The CDR3 length is 16 residues. Per the germline V gene, CDR1 is SGDLS and CDR2 is YYNGEE. The CDR3 sequence is CASSVGRAGSTETQYF. The DNA of the CDR3 is TGTGCCAGCAGCGTAGGCAGGGCCGGGTCGACGGAGACCCAGTACTTC.

The rearrangement joins TRBV7-8 to TRBJ2-1; 9 bases fit TRBD2. The germline V gene has CDR1 SGHVS and CDR2 FQNEAQ. The V and J ends lost 5 bases and 2 bases, in that order; junction bases with no gene match: 4. The CDR3 runs to 15 residues. CDR3 in amino acids: CASSPRTSAYNEQFF. CDR3 nucleotides: TGTGCCAGCAGCCCACGGACTAGCGCCTACAATGAGCAGTTCTTC.

This clone was seen once. The chain links TRBV5-8 to TRBJ1-1; D ambiguous. CDR3 length: 13 amino acids. V shed 2 bases and J shed 9 bases, with 14 bases lying between them. Per the germline V gene, CDR1 is SGHTS and CDR2 is YDEGEE. The CDR3 loop reads CASSLGKAEKAFF. The CDR3 DNA reads as TGTGCCAGCAGCTTAGGAAAGGCGGAAAAAGCTTTCTTT.

This clone was observed a handful of times. This chain connects TRBV7-9 to TRBJ2-7; perhaps TRBD2 as D (5 bases). Germline-derived CDR1 and CDR2 are SEHNR and FQNEAQ (reference sequence). This CDR3 contains 13 residues. V dropped 5 bases and J dropped 5 bases, with 13 bases sitting between them. CDR3 bases: TGTGCCAGCAGCCCCGCGGGTGGGGACGAGCAGTACTTC. Amino acids: CASSPAGGDEQYF.

The sample holds one count of this clone. The chain uses TRBV28 and TRBJ2-1, with 12 bases fitting TRBD1. V gave up 3 bases and J gave up 5 bases; unmatched junction bases: 5. From germline, CDR1 is MDHEN and CDR2 SYDVKM. The length of the CDR3 is 16 residues. CDR3 sequence (DNA): TGTGCCAGCAGTTTGGGGACAGGGGGCGCAGACAATGAGCAGTTCTTC. Residues: CASSLGTGGADNEQFF. The variable domain in full, with the rest retrieved from reference TRBV28 and TRBJ2-1, is DVKVTQSSRYLVKRTGEKVFLECVQDMDHENMFWYRQDPGLGLRLIYFSYDVKMKEKGDIPEGYSVSREKKERFSLILESASTNQTSMYLCASSLGTGGADNEQFFGPGTRLTVL.

This sequence joins TRBV27 and TRBJ2-1, with 7 nucleotides matching TRBD2. V lost 3 bases and J lost 9; bases outside the gene matches: 11. The CDR3 consists of 15 residues. CDR1 and CDR2 (germline): MNHEY, SMNVEV (reference sequence). CDR3: CASSFGYGTMSEQFF. CDR3 coding DNA: TGTGCCAGCAGTTTCGGCTACGGGACTATGAGTGAGCAGTTCTTC.

This sequence joins TRBV5-8 and TRBJ2-3; 11 nucleotides match TRBD2. The V and J ends lost 0 bases and 4 bases, in that order; junction bases with no gene match: 7. This CDR3 is built from 17 residues. The germline V gene encodes CDR1 SGHTS and CDR2 YDEGEE. The CDR3 here is CASSLAPLAGGSDTQYF. CDR3 nucleotides: TGTGCCAGCAGCTTGGCCCCCCTAGCGGGGGGTTCAGATACGCAGTATTTT.